This passage covers 29 T cell receptor beta chains from one sample sequenced in a study of blood T cell repertoires in COVID-19 (dated by TCRdb to about 2020). Receptor libraries were prepared by the immunoSEQ multiplex PCR assay. TCRdb limited this immuneACCESS table to in-frame rearrangements with V and J called. A share of clones is missing; checked studies link under half to unresolved V genes, and the rest is unexplained. The sample table shows 80,000 to 100,000 clones, and over 85% are seen once. About 4% of the sample is in the top ten clones. Sequences were obtained from peripheral blood. These receptor sequences come from a human donor with COVID-19, enrolled during active disease. The donor label of this sample is uncertain.

V usage is TRBV28 and J usage is TRBJ1-2; a possible D gene is TRBD1 (6 bases). The germline V gene has CDR1 MDHEN and CDR2 SYDVKM. V shed 4 bases and J shed 5 bases, with 14 bases lying between them. This CDR3 has 14 amino acids. The CDR3 sequence: CASSSPQGWYGYTF. The CDR3 coding sequence is TGTGCCAGCAGTTCCCCACAGGGTTGGTATGGCTACACCTTC.

The rearrangement links TRBV10-3 to TRBJ2-2; the match to TRBD2 covers 14 bases. Germline values: CDR1 ENHRY, CDR2 SYGVKD. The CDR3 length is 21 residues. With V trimmed by 0 bases and J by 0 bases, 9 bases remained unmatched. CDR3 sequence: CAISESGLAGVVGANTGELFF. The CDR3 DNA sequence: TGTGCCATCAGTGAGTCGGGACTAGCGGGAGTAGTGGGGGCGAACACCGGGGAGCTGTTTTTT.

The V call is TRBV23-1, the J call TRBJ2-1, with D maybe TRBD1 (5 bases). TRBV23-1 is an ORF, with its function uncertain. Trimming stripped 4 bases from V and 8 bases from J, with 24 bases between. The CDR3 totals 17 residues. In DNA, the CDR3 is TGCGCCAGCAGTCGTCACCTTTTCCAGGGTAGTTTCGATGAGCAGTTCTTC. It specifies CASSRHLFQGSFDEQFF.

This chain connects TRBV6-5 to TRBJ2-3, with TRBD2 matching 9 bases. From germline, CDR1 is MNHEY and CDR2 SVGAGI. The CDR3 runs 15 residues. With 4 bases clipped from V and 3 bases from J, the junction kept 5 bases outside the gene matches. The CDR3 coding sequence is TGTGCCAGCAGTTTGTTAGCGGGGGTTACAGATACGCAGTATTTT. Residues: CASSLLAGVTDTQYF.

The chain has TRBV3-1 (or the pseudogene TRBV3-2) and TRBJ1-2; D might be TRBD1 (6 bases). The germline CDR1 and CDR2 sequences are LGHDT and YNNKEL (reference sequence). Trimming shortened V by 4 bases and J by 6 bases, and 9 bases separated the two germline ends. CDR3 length equals 12 residues. This CDR3 reads CASSLGTNGYTF. The DNA of the CDR3 is TGTGCCAGCAGCCTCGGGACAAATGGCTACACCTTC.

The chain carries TRBV7-9 and TRBJ2-3, with a weak D call TRBD2 (5 bases). CDR1 and CDR2 (germline): SEHNR, FQNEAQ (reference sequence). The CDR3 runs 16 residues. Deletions cut 4 bases from V and 2 bases from J, with 16 bases between. The CDR3 here is CASSSYARALTDTQYF. In nucleotides, the CDR3 is TGTGCCAGCAGCTCCTATGCGAGGGCCCTCACAGATACGCAGTATTTT. Using reference TRBV7-9 and TRBJ2-3 for the parts outside the CDR3, the full variable domain is DTGVSQNPRHKITKRGQNVTFRCDPISEHNRLYWYRQTLGQGPEFLTYFQNEAQLEKSRLLSDRFSAERPKGSFSTLEIQRTEQGDSAMYLCASSSYARALTDTQYFGPGTRLTVL.

The J gene is TRBJ2-7, the V gene TRBV7-3; TRBD1 matches 11 bases. Germline-derived CDR1 and CDR2 are SGHTA and FQGTGA. The CDR3 has 15 amino acids. Trimming at V came to 2 bases and at J to 5 bases, leaving 5 bases not matched to a gene. CDR3 DNA sequence: TGTGCCAGCAGCTTAGGACCGGACAGGGGGCACGAGCAGTACTTC. It translates to CASSLGPDRGHEQYF.

In its sample, this clone was seen a few times. The chain employs TRBV5-1 and TRBJ1-6; unclear D gene. The CDR3 is made up of 13 amino acids. The V gene lost 4 bases and the J gene lost 7 bases, with 9 bases spanning the gap. Per germline, CDR1 SGHRS and CDR2 YFSETQ. CDR3 DNA sequence: TGCGCCAGCAGCACCGGGGTAAATTCACCCCTCCACTTT. Translated, it gives CASSTGVNSPLHF.

This chain links TRBV6-5 with TRBJ1-2; D is uncertain. Germline CDR1 and CDR2: MNHEY and SVGAGI. This CDR3 region has 11 residues. V was shortened by 7 bases and J by 7 bases, with 10 bases between the two germline ends. CDR3 loop: CASMEGGGYTF. In DNA, the CDR3 is TGTGCCAGCATGGAGGGAGGTGGCTACACCTTC.

This clone was seen once. J is TRBJ1-2 and V is TRBV6-6; 10 bases fit TRBD1. CDR1 is MNHNY and CDR2 is SVGAGI in the germline V gene (reference sequence). V lost 9 bases, J lost 11 bases, and 18 bases stayed unmatched. This CDR3 region has 15 residues. In DNA, the CDR3 is TGTGCCAGTAGAGATTTCGGGACAGGGGATCTTAGGTACACCTTC. Its protein product is CASRDFGTGDLRYTF.

J is TRBJ2-1 and V is TRBV25-1; 8 bases fit TRBD1. Trimming removed 6 bases from V and 9 bases from J; junction bases left unmatched: 10. There are 14 residues in the CDR3. Germline-derived CDR1 and CDR2 are MGHDK and SYGVNS. CDR3 in DNA: TGTGCCAGCAGCCCTGGACAGGGACTGGGTGAGCAGTTCTTC. It codes for CASSPGQGLGEQFF. The variable domain in full, completed from reference TRBV25-1 and TRBJ2-1, reads EADIYQTPRYLVIGTGKKITLECSQTMGHDKMYWYQQDPGMELHLIHYSYGVNSTEKGDLSSESTVSRIRTEHFPLTLESARPSHTSQYLCASSPGQGLGEQFFGPGTRLTVL.

The V and J genes are TRBV2 and TRBJ1-1; TRBD1 agrees at 9 bases. This CDR3 spans 11 amino acids. Germline trimming cut 2 bases from V and 13 bases from J; bases unmatched to any gene: 2. Germline lookup yields CDR1 SNHLY and CDR2 FYNNEI. Written as DNA, the CDR3 is TGTGCCAGCAGTGAATGGGACAGGGTTTTCTTT. Encoded protein: CASSEWDRVFF.

The V and J genes are TRBV11-3 and TRBJ1-3; 8 nucleotides align to TRBD1. The CDR3 spans 17 residues. Germline V gene lookup returns CDR1 SGHNT and CDR2 YENEEA. J was trimmed by 1 base and V by 5 bases; bases with no gene match: 10. The CDR3 is CASSRQGNQGSGNTIYF. The CDR3 nucleotides read TGTGCCAGCAGCCGACAGGGGAATCAAGGTTCTGGAAACACCATATATTTT. Full variable domain (outside the CDR3, taken from reference TRBV11-3 and TRBJ1-3): EAGVVQSPRYKIIEKKQPVAFWCNPISGHNTLYWYLQNLGQGPELLIRYENEEAVDDSQLPKDRFSAERLKGVDSTLKIQPAELGDSAVYLCASSRQGNQGSGNTIYFGEGSWLTVV.

DNA for the CDR3: TGCGCCAGCAGCCCCCTTTCAAGGGGGCGGGCTTTCTTT. It is translated as CASSPLSRGRAFF. V and J are TRBV4-1 and TRBJ1-1, with 7 nucleotides matching TRBD1. The CDR3 has 13 amino acids. CDR1 MGHRA and CDR2 YSYEKL come from the germline V gene. V lost 4 bases to trimming and J lost 11 bases; unmatched junction nucleotides: 10.

The rearrangement joins TRBV21-1 to TRBJ2-4; the D segment call TRBD2 is taken from the table without a DNA check. TRBV21-1 is classified as a pseudogene. The CDR3 sequence is 17 residues long. The DNA for the CDR3 is TGTGCCAGCAGCAAAGATCCGGGAGGGAGGGCCAAAAACATTCAGTACTTC. Its translation is CASSKDPGGRAKNIQYF.

This clone showed up just once. The chain carries TRBV5-1 and TRBJ2-7; 10 bases fit TRBD1. Losses at the gene ends were 4 bases for V and 5 bases for J; bases not matched to a gene: 6. Germline V gene lookup returns CDR1 SGHRS and CDR2 YFSETQ. The CDR3 has 14 amino acids. The CDR3 sequence is CASSLGTGVHEQYF. CDR3 nucleotide sequence: TGCGCCAGCAGCCTAGGGACAGGGGTCCACGAGCAGTACTTC.

The rearrangement uses TRBV28 and TRBJ1-2, with 8 positions matching TRBD1. The CDR3 is 15 residues long. The V gene's germline CDR1 is MDHEN and CDR2 SYDVKM. Trimming took 2 bases from V and 3 from J; bases not matched to a gene: 5. The CDR3 DNA reads as TGTGCCAGCAGTTTACTGACAGGGGCTGACTATGGCTACACCTTC. This gives the protein CASSLLTGADYGYTF.

This clone was seen just once. In DNA, the CDR3 is TGTGCCAGTAACCCGGACTTCGGGCGAGATACGCAGTATTTT. Encoded protein: CASNPDFGRDTQYF. The chain is built from TRBV19 and TRBJ2-3; the D gene is possibly TRBD2 (5 bases). Trimming shortened V by 7 bases and J by 5 bases, and 16 bases separated the two germline ends. CDR3 length equals 14 residues. From germline, CDR1 is LNHDA and CDR2 SQIVND (reference sequence).

The chain uses TRBV2 and TRBJ2-1, with D possibly being TRBD2 (5 bases). Germline assignment: CDR1 SNHLY and CDR2 FYNNEI. This CDR3 spans 15 amino acids. V lost 1 base and J 4 bases, leaving 11 bases between the germline ends. CDR3 nucleotide sequence: TGTGCCAGCAGTGAAGGTCGGGGTGATTACAATGAGCAGTTCTTC. Encoded protein: CASSEGRGDYNEQFF.

The CDR3 here is CASSEPGQPPNYGYTF. In DNA, the CDR3 is TGTGCCAGTAGCGAACCGGGACAGCCTCCTAACTATGGCTACACCTTC. V usage is TRBV19 and J usage is TRBJ1-2; 7 bases fit TRBD1. The CDR3 is 16 amino acids. Germline V gene lookup returns CDR1 LNHDA and CDR2 SQIVND (reference sequence). The J segment lost 0 bases and the V segment lost 6 bases, leaving 10 bases of the junction unmatched.

This clone was seen a single time. This chain links TRBV7-8 with TRBJ2-7; 9 nucleotides agree with TRBD1. This CDR3 has 17 amino acids. Germline V CDR1 and CDR2: SGHVS, FQNEAQ. With V trimmed by 4 bases and J by 4 bases, 14 bases remained unmatched. CDR3 DNA: TGTGCCAGCAGCTCGAAGGGCCGGGACAGGGACTTTTACGAGCAGTACTTC. Encoded protein: CASSSKGRDRDFYEQYF.

J is TRBJ1-1 and V is TRBV5-1; the match to TRBD1 covers 9 bases. The J segment lost 2 bases and the V segment lost 4 bases, leaving 18 bases of the junction unmatched. The CDR3 contains 19 residues. Germline V gives CDR1 SGHRS, CDR2 YFSETQ. The CDR3 reads CASSMHRDRASVSNTEAFF. In DNA form, the CDR3 reads TGCGCCAGCAGCATGCACCGGGACAGGGCCTCCGTTTCAAACACTGAAGCTTTCTTT.

The gene calls are TRBV7-8 and TRBJ2-1; D remains ambiguous. Germline CDR1 and CDR2: SGHVS and FQNEAQ. CDR3 length: 11 residues. The V end lost 2 bases, the J end lost 10 bases, and 6 bases lay between the germline ends. The CDR3 DNA sequence: TGTGCCAGCAGCTTAAGCTGGGAGCAGTTCTTC. Translation: CASSLSWEQFF.

The J gene is TRBJ1-2, the V gene TRBV27, with D possibly matching TRBD1 (6 bases). The CDR3 is made up of 13 amino acids. Trimming took off 3 bases at V and 6 bases at J, with 11 bases between the two ends. Germline CDR1 reads MNHEY; CDR2 reads SMNVEV (reference sequence). CDR3 nucleotides: TGTGCCAGCAGTTTGAACAGGGTGAATGGCTACACCTTC. Translation: CASSLNRVNGYTF.

V gene TRBV30 combines with J gene TRBJ2-3; tentatively, D is TRBD1 (5 bases). The CDR3 covers 13 residues. CDR1 GTSNPN and CDR2 SVGIG come from the germline V gene (reference sequence). The V end was cut by 2 bases, the J end by 5 bases, with 11 bases between. CDR3 amino acids: CAWSKGHLDTQYF. CDR3 DNA: TGTGCCTGGAGTAAAGGACATCTAGATACGCAGTATTTT.

This chain links TRBV5-1 with TRBJ2-7; TRBD1 aligns across 7 bases. V shed 3 bases and J 0 bases; nucleotides not matched to a gene: 3. The CDR3 has 14 residues. CDR1 SGHRS and CDR2 YFSETQ come from the germline V gene. CDR3 in DNA: TGCGCCAGCAGCTCAAGGGACAGCTCCTACGAGCAGTACTTC. Its protein is CASSSRDSSYEQYF.

The V gene is TRBV19, the J gene TRBJ2-5, with 9 bases aligning to TRBD2. The CDR3 is made up of 13 amino acids. Germline CDR1 is LNHDA and CDR2 is SQIVND (reference sequence). V gave up 6 bases and J gave up 9 bases; unmatched junction bases: 8. The CDR3 coding sequence is TGTGCCAGTAGCACCCGCGGGGGGGATCCCCAGTACTTC. Residues: CASSTRGGDPQYF.

The CDR3 nucleotides are TGTGCCAGCAGTCCCACAGGGGGCATCTCACCCCTCCACTTT. Its translation is CASSPTGGISPLHF. The chain uses TRBV7-9 and TRBJ1-6, with 9 positions matching TRBD1. Germline V gives CDR1 SEHNR, CDR2 FQNEAQ (reference sequence). With V trimmed by 6 bases and J by 10 bases, 7 bases remained unmatched. The CDR3 is 14 residues long.

The genes are TRBV10-2 and TRBJ1-5; 8 bases map to TRBD1. J was trimmed by 7 bases and V by 3 bases; bases with no gene match: 8. This CDR3 region has 15 residues. Germline CDR1 WSHSY, CDR2 SAAADI. In DNA form, the CDR3 reads TGCGCCAGCAGTGAAGCAGGGGGCCTCTTACAGCCCCAGCATTTT. It encodes CASSEAGGLLQPQHF.